The source of this TCR beta chain is a study of blood T cells in healthy people across ages. Study-wide results and caveats: Percentage of naive T cells showed a strong correlation with TCR beta diversity.

Primed by a sample-barcoded 5' primer and a J-beta primer mix, a second PCR proceeded for about 6 to 12 cycles. The study obtained at least 2.5 million CDR3-containing paired-end reads from every sample. TCRdb re-derived calls from the 5' RACE reads in MiXCR, one entry per CDR3 protein. This table has some 1.6 million distinct CDR3 sequences, roughly 32% appearing once. Ten or more counts support this clonotype. Its antigen is currently unknown. The TCR originated in a woman in her twenties or thirties in good health. Source material: blood.

The CDR3 loop is CASSPLAGSTDTQYF. The CDR3 DNA reads as TGTGCCAGCAGTCCTCTAGCGGGGTCCACAGATACGCAGTATTTT. This chain uses TRBV18 with TRBJ2-3, with 9 bases matching TRBD2. The CDR3 consists of 15 residues. CDR1 and CDR2 (germline): KGHSH, LQKENI. V trimming: 8 bases; J trimming: 2 bases; junction bases outside the gene matches: 8.